This is a list of T cell receptor beta chains from one sample in a study of blood T cell repertoires in COVID-19. TCRdb's table, derived via immunoSEQ multiplex PCR, lists solely in-frame clones and lacks some. The table lists over 200,000 clones, about 88% of them singletons, with 1.9% in the top ten. Sequenced material: peripheral blood. All receptors come from a man between 35 and 55 years old with active or convalescent COVID-19. The CDR3 runs from the conserved cysteine through the conserved F or W. The order of the fields is V gene, D gene, J gene, clone size, CDR3 length, CDR3 protein, CDR3 DNA. A D gene is named only where the DNA matches it firmly. Only some rows state a clone size, as once, few, many or a class for expanded clones.

V gene: TRBV5-1; D gene: .; J gene: TRBJ2-2; clone size: .; CDR3 length: 17; CDR3 protein: CASYEDRGNLNTGELFF; CDR3 DNA: TGCGCCAGCTACGAGGATCGGGGGAACCTGAACACCGGGGAGCTGTTTTTT
V gene: TRBV28; D gene: TRBD1; J gene: TRBJ1-2; clone size: .; CDR3 length: 15; CDR3 protein: CASTPSGGGNYGYTF; CDR3 DNA: TGTGCCAGCACCCCCTCAGGGGGTGGGAACTATGGCTACACCTTC
V gene: TRBV27; D gene: TRBD1; J gene: TRBJ2-5; clone size: .; CDR3 length: 14; CDR3 protein: CASSGIGGAETQYF; CDR3 DNA: TGTGCCAGCAGTGGTATAGGGGGCGCAGAGACCCAGTACTTC
V gene: TRBV5-1; D gene: .; J gene: TRBJ2-1; clone size: .; CDR3 length: 16; CDR3 protein: CASSLAGVGNSFEQFF; CDR3 DNA: TGCGCCAGCAGCTTGGCCGGGGTAGGGAATAGCTTTGAGCAGTTCTTC
V gene: TRBV2; D gene: .; J gene: TRBJ1-1; clone size: .; CDR3 length: 12; CDR3 protein: CASKQGHTEAFF; CDR3 DNA: TGTGCCAGCAAGCAGGGGCACACTGAAGCTTTCTTT
V gene: TRBV18; D gene: .; J gene: TRBJ1-1; clone size: .; CDR3 length: 14; CDR3 protein: CASSPGRVDTEAFF; CDR3 DNA: TGTGCCAGCTCACCCGGCAGGGTCGATACTGAAGCTTTCTTT
V gene: TRBV9; D gene: .; J gene: TRBJ2-7; clone size: .; CDR3 length: 13; CDR3 protein: CASSHWGDDEQYF; CDR3 DNA: TGTGCCAGCAGCCATTGGGGGGACGACGAGCAGTACTTC
V gene: TRBV10-2; D gene: TRBD1; J gene: TRBJ2-6; clone size: few; CDR3 length: 19; CDR3 protein: CASSAADRGWVSGANVLTF; CDR3 DNA: TGCGCCAGCAGTGCGGCAGACAGGGGGTGGGTCTCTGGGGCCAACGTCCTGACTTTC
V gene: TRBV10-3; D gene: TRBD2; J gene: TRBJ2-1; clone size: once; CDR3 length: 14; CDR3 protein: CATGTSGANNEQFF; CDR3 DNA: TGTGCCACCGGGACTAGCGGGGCAAACAATGAGCAGTTCTTC
V gene: TRBV18; D gene: .; J gene: TRBJ2-2; clone size: few; CDR3 length: 15; CDR3 protein: CASSQSRENTGELFF; CDR3 DNA: TGTGCCAGCTCACAATCCAGGGAGAACACCGGGGAGCTGTTTTTT
V gene: TRBV3-1/TRBV3-2; D gene: TRBD1; J gene: TRBJ1-2; clone size: once; CDR3 length: 16; CDR3 protein: CASSLRTGSSRDGYTF; CDR3 DNA: TGTGCCAGCAGCCTAAGGACAGGGTCATCGAGGGATGGCTACACCTTC
V gene: TRBV11-2; D gene: .; J gene: TRBJ2-7; clone size: few; CDR3 length: 13; CDR3 protein: CASIDAGSYEQYF; CDR3 DNA: TGTGCCAGCATCGATGCGGGCTCCTACGAGCAGTACTTC
V gene: TRBV7-6; D gene: .; J gene: TRBJ2-1; clone size: .; CDR3 length: 16; CDR3 protein: CASSEGQGFGRSEQFF; CDR3 DNA: TGTGCCAGCAGCGAAGGACAGGGATTCGGGAGGAGTGAGCAGTTCTTC
V gene: TRBV18; D gene: .; J gene: TRBJ2-3; clone size: .; CDR3 length: 15; CDR3 protein: CASSPAASAENLQYF; CDR3 DNA: TGTGCCAGCTCACCAGCGGCCTCAGCAGAGAATTTGCAGTATTTT
V gene: TRBV5-1; D gene: .; J gene: TRBJ2-2; clone size: .; CDR3 length: 15; CDR3 protein: CASSLAAGYTGELFF; CDR3 DNA: TGCGCCAGCAGCTTGGCTGCGGGGTACACCGGGGAGCTGTTTTTT
V gene: TRBV7-9; D gene: TRBD1; J gene: TRBJ2-6; clone size: .; CDR3 length: 17; CDR3 protein: CASSSWTGESGANVLTF; CDR3 DNA: TGTGCCAGCAGCTCCTGGACAGGGGAATCTGGGGCCAACGTCCTGACTTTC
V gene: TRBV28; D gene: .; J gene: TRBJ1-1; clone size: .; CDR3 length: 16; CDR3 protein: CASSLRLTLRGTEAFF; CDR3 DNA: TGTGCCAGCAGTCTACGACTAACCCTCCGGGGGACTGAAGCTTTCTTT
V gene: TRBV7-9; D gene: .; J gene: TRBJ1-3; clone size: .; CDR3 length: 14; CDR3 protein: CASRTDSSGNTIYF; CDR3 DNA: TGTGCCAGCAGAACTGACAGCTCTGGAAACACCATATATTTT
V gene: TRBV29-1; D gene: .; J gene: TRBJ2-7; clone size: once; CDR3 length: 13; CDR3 protein: CSVEPLQGAGQYF; CDR3 DNA: TGCAGCGTTGAACCTCTACAGGGAGCCGGGCAGTACTTC
V gene: TRBV7-9; D gene: .; J gene: TRBJ1-2; clone size: .; CDR3 length: 15; CDR3 protein: CAIVGFDRSNYGYTF; CDR3 DNA: TGTGCCATCGTCGGATTTGACAGGTCCAACTATGGCTACACCTTC
V gene: TRBV6-6; D gene: .; J gene: TRBJ2-7; clone size: .; CDR3 length: 14; CDR3 protein: CASSGSRSSYEQYF; CDR3 DNA: TGTGCCAGCAGTGGCTCTCGGAGCTCCTACGAGCAGTACTTC
V gene: TRBV18; D gene: .; J gene: TRBJ1-4; clone size: .; CDR3 length: 12; CDR3 protein: CASSPTGGKLFF; CDR3 DNA: TGTGCCAGCTCACCGACCGGGGGAAAACTGTTTTTT
V gene: TRBV28; D gene: .; J gene: TRBJ2-7; clone size: once; CDR3 length: 18; CDR3 protein: CASSLFSGFRTQAYEQYF; CDR3 DNA: TGTGCCAGCAGTTTATTTTCCGGATTCAGGACACAAGCCTACGAGCAGTACTTC
V gene: TRBV27; D gene: TRBD2; J gene: TRBJ2-1; clone size: .; CDR3 length: 17; CDR3 protein: CASSLGTSGSLSNEQFF; CDR3 DNA: TGTGCCAGCAGTTTAGGGACTAGCGGGAGCCTCAGCAATGAGCAGTTCTTC
V gene: TRBV3-1/TRBV3-2; D gene: .; J gene: TRBJ1-5; clone size: .; CDR3 length: 16; CDR3 protein: CASSQTDISSNQPQHF; CDR3 DNA: TGTGCCAGCAGCCAAACGGACATTTCTAGCAATCAGCCCCAGCATTTT
V gene: TRBV28; D gene: .; J gene: TRBJ1-3; clone size: .; CDR3 length: 15; CDR3 protein: CASSLAGLSGNTIYF; CDR3 DNA: TGTGCCAGCAGTTTGGCGGGACTCTCTGGAAACACCATATATTTT
V gene: TRBV28; D gene: .; J gene: TRBJ1-2; clone size: .; CDR3 length: 13; CDR3 protein: CASRGGSFYGYTF; CDR3 DNA: TGTGCCAGCCGTGGGGGGTCTTTCTATGGCTACACCTTC
V gene: TRBV3-1/TRBV3-2; D gene: .; J gene: TRBJ1-6; clone size: .; CDR3 length: 15; CDR3 protein: CASSQVLSYNSPLHF; CDR3 DNA: TGTGCCAGCAGCCAAGTCCTGAGCTATAATTCACCCCTCCACTTT
V gene: TRBV7-9; D gene: .; J gene: TRBJ2-7; clone size: .; CDR3 length: 15; CDR3 protein: CASSTAGYRPYEQYF; CDR3 DNA: TGTGCCAGCAGCACCGCAGGGTATCGGCCCTACGAGCAGTACTTC
V gene: TRBV5-1; D gene: .; J gene: TRBJ1-3; clone size: .; CDR3 length: 15; CDR3 protein: CASSLDRGAGNTIYF; CDR3 DNA: TGCGCCAGCAGCTTGGACCGGGGAGCTGGAAACACCATATATTTT
V gene: TRBV7-9; D gene: TRBD1; J gene: TRBJ1-1; clone size: .; CDR3 length: 19; CDR3 protein: CASSLKGQGIVGGDTEAFF; CDR3 DNA: TGTGCCAGCAGCTTGAAGGGACAGGGGATCGTTGGGGGAGACACTGAAGCTTTCTTT
V gene: TRBV7-8; D gene: TRBD1; J gene: TRBJ2-5; clone size: .; CDR3 length: 14; CDR3 protein: CASSTPTGRETQYF; CDR3 DNA: TGTGCCAGCAGCACCCCGACAGGGCGGGAGACCCAGTACTTC
V gene: TRBV7-9; D gene: .; J gene: TRBJ1-4; clone size: .; CDR3 length: 17; CDR3 protein: CASTRTGGAATNEKLFF; CDR3 DNA: TGTGCCAGCACCCGGACGGGGGGCGCCGCAACTAATGAAAAACTGTTTTTT
V gene: TRBV2; D gene: .; J gene: TRBJ2-1; clone size: .; CDR3 length: 14; CDR3 protein: CASSQKSEGYEQFF; CDR3 DNA: TGTGCCAGCAGTCAGAAGTCGGAGGGCTATGAGCAGTTCTTC
V gene: TRBV9; D gene: .; J gene: TRBJ2-4; clone size: few; CDR3 length: 14; CDR3 protein: CASSPDGVKNIQYF; CDR3 DNA: TGTGCCAGCAGCCCCGATGGAGTCAAAAACATTCAGTACTTC
V gene: TRBV5-8; D gene: .; J gene: TRBJ1-1; clone size: few; CDR3 length: 17; CDR3 protein: CASSWPDQWRMNTEAFF; CDR3 DNA: TGTGCCAGCAGCTGGCCCGACCAGTGGAGAATGAACACTGAAGCTTTCTTT
V gene: TRBV4-1; D gene: .; J gene: TRBJ1-1; clone size: many; CDR3 length: 15; CDR3 protein: CASSQLLAGNTEAFF; CDR3 DNA: TGCGCCAGCAGCCAATTGCTGGCGGGAAACACTGAAGCTTTCTTT
V gene: TRBV11-2; D gene: .; J gene: TRBJ2-6; clone size: once; CDR3 length: 16; CDR3 protein: CASSPGTSSGANVLTF; CDR3 DNA: TGTGCCAGCAGCCCGGGGACAAGCTCTGGGGCCAACGTCCTGACTTTC
V gene: TRBV6-5; D gene: .; J gene: TRBJ1-3; clone size: .; CDR3 length: 15; CDR3 protein: CATSPVIGVGNTIYF; CDR3 DNA: TGTGCCACCTCCCCCGTTATAGGGGTCGGAAACACCATATATTTT
V gene: TRBV15; D gene: .; J gene: TRBJ1-5; clone size: .; CDR3 length: 15; CDR3 protein: CATSRGSRYNQPQHF; CDR3 DNA: TGTGCCACCAGCAGGGGGAGTCGGTACAATCAGCCCCAGCATTTT
V gene: TRBV4-1; D gene: TRBD2; J gene: TRBJ2-1; clone size: .; CDR3 length: 16; CDR3 protein: CASSQKLRAGEDEQFF; CDR3 DNA: TGCGCCAGCAGCCAGAAGCTCCGAGCGGGAGAAGATGAGCAGTTCTTC
V gene: TRBV27; D gene: TRBD2; J gene: TRBJ2-7; clone size: .; CDR3 length: 17; CDR3 protein: CASSLGLAGGSTYEQYF; CDR3 DNA: TGTGCCAGCAGTCTGGGACTAGCGGGAGGGTCTACCTACGAGCAGTACTTC
V gene: TRBV6-5; D gene: TRBD1; J gene: TRBJ2-1; clone size: .; CDR3 length: 15; CDR3 protein: CASSYSRTGPGEQFF; CDR3 DNA: TGTGCCAGCAGTTACTCGAGGACAGGTCCCGGTGAGCAGTTCTTC
V gene: TRBV11-3; D gene: .; J gene: TRBJ2-3; clone size: .; CDR3 length: 16; CDR3 protein: CASSPTRGGSTDTQYF; CDR3 DNA: TGTGCCAGCAGCCCGACGAGGGGGGGAAGCACAGATACGCAGTATTTT
V gene: TRBV15; D gene: .; J gene: TRBJ2-2; clone size: .; CDR3 length: 17; CDR3 protein: CATSRGPGGGNTGELFF; CDR3 DNA: TGTGCCACCAGCAGAGGTCCAGGGGGAGGGAACACCGGGGAGCTGTTTTTT
V gene: TRBV25-1; D gene: TRBD1; J gene: TRBJ2-4; clone size: .; CDR3 length: 14; CDR3 protein: CASSVGTELNIQYF; CDR3 DNA: TGTGCCAGCAGTGTAGGGACAGAACTTAACATTCAGTACTTC
V gene: TRBV7-9; D gene: TRBD2; J gene: TRBJ2-7; clone size: once; CDR3 length: 16; CDR3 protein: CASFPSGRAFPYEQYF; CDR3 DNA: TGTGCCAGCTTCCCTAGCGGGAGGGCATTTCCCTACGAGCAGTACTTC
V gene: TRBV15; D gene: TRBD1; J gene: TRBJ1-5; clone size: .; CDR3 length: 15; CDR3 protein: CATSRERGPNQPQHF; CDR3 DNA: TGTGCCACCAGCAGAGAAAGGGGGCCAAATCAGCCCCAGCATTTT
V gene: TRBV4-1; D gene: .; J gene: TRBJ2-1; clone size: .; CDR3 length: 16; CDR3 protein: CASSQSSTGHGQEQFF; CDR3 DNA: TGCGCCAGCAGCCAATCTTCCACGGGACATGGCCAGGAGCAGTTCTTC
V gene: TRBV4-2; D gene: TRBD2; J gene: TRBJ2-1; clone size: .; CDR3 length: 16; CDR3 protein: CASSQDTAGDYNEQFF; CDR3 DNA: TGTGCCAGCAGCCAAGATACAGCGGGGGACTACAATGAGCAGTTCTTC
V gene: TRBV4-1; D gene: .; J gene: TRBJ2-7; clone size: .; CDR3 length: 16; CDR3 protein: CASSQDSSGISYEQYF; CDR3 DNA: TGCGCCAGCAGCCAAGATTCTTCCGGGATCTCCTACGAGCAGTACTTC
V gene: TRBV6-6; D gene: TRBD1; J gene: TRBJ2-7; clone size: .; CDR3 length: 15; CDR3 protein: CASSPRDRGSYEQYF; CDR3 DNA: TGTGCCAGCAGTCCCCGGGACAGGGGTTCCTACGAGCAGTACTTC
V gene: TRBV5-6; D gene: .; J gene: TRBJ1-2; clone size: .; CDR3 length: 13; CDR3 protein: CASGTEPNYGYTF; CDR3 DNA: TGTGCCAGCGGAACAGAGCCTAACTATGGCTACACCTTC
V gene: TRBV18; D gene: TRBD1; J gene: TRBJ1-1; clone size: .; CDR3 length: 12; CDR3 protein: CASSLDRAEAFF; CDR3 DNA: TGTGCCAGCTCTCTGGACAGGGCTGAAGCTTTCTTT
V gene: TRBV11-3; D gene: .; J gene: TRBJ1-1; clone size: .; CDR3 length: 13; CDR3 protein: CASSLQGNTEAFF; CDR3 DNA: TGTGCCAGCAGCTTGCAGGGGAACACTGAAGCTTTCTTT
V gene: TRBV11-2; D gene: .; J gene: TRBJ2-3; clone size: few; CDR3 length: 14; CDR3 protein: CASSLGGAGDTQYF; CDR3 DNA: TGTGCCAGCAGCTTGGGCGGGGCCGGAGATACGCAGTATTTT
V gene: TRBV28; D gene: .; J gene: TRBJ1-2; clone size: .; CDR3 length: 13; CDR3 protein: CASSQSIRRDYTF; CDR3 DNA: TGTGCCAGCAGCCAATCGATTCGTCGGGACTACACCTTC
V gene: TRBV6-5; D gene: .; J gene: TRBJ1-3; clone size: .; CDR3 length: 15; CDR3 protein: CASSTLGATGNTIYF; CDR3 DNA: TGTGCCAGCAGTACCTTAGGGGCTACTGGAAACACCATATATTTT
V gene: TRBV7-9; D gene: .; J gene: TRBJ1-4; clone size: once; CDR3 length: 15; CDR3 protein: CASSLEYRGNEELFF; CDR3 DNA: TGTGCCAGCAGCTTAGAGTACAGAGGGAATGAAGAACTGTTTTTT
V gene: TRBV5-1; D gene: .; J gene: TRBJ1-4; clone size: .; CDR3 length: 14; CDR3 protein: CASSLTATNEKLFF; CDR3 DNA: TGCGCCAGCAGCCTGACAGCAACTAATGAAAAACTGTTTTTT